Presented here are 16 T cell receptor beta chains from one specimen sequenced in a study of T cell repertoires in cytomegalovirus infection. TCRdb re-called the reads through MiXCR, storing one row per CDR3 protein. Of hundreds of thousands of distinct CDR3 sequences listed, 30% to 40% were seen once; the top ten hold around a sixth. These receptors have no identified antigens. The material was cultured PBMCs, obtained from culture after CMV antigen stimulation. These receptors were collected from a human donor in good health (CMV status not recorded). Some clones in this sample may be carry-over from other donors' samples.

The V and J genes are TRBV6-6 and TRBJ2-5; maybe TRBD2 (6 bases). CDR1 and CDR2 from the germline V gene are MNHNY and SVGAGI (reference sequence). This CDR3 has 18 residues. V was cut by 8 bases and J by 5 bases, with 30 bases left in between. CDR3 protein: CASRLTGRWEEKWETQYF. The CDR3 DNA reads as TGTGCCAGCCGACTTACGGGGCGGTGGGAGGAAAAATGGGAGACCCAGTACTTC.

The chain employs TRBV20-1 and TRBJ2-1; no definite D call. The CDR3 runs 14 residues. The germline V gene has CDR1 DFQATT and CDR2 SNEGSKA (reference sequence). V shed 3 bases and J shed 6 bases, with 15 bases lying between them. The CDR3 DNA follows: TGCAGTGCTAGTCAGTCAGCGTCGTTCAATGAGCAGTTCTTC. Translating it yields CSASQSASFNEQFF.

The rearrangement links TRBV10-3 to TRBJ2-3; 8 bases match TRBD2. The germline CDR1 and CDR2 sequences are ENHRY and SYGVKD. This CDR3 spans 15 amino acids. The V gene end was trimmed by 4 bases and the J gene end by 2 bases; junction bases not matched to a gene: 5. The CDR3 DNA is TGTGCCATCAGTGCCCCTAGCGGGTACACAGATACGCAGTATTTT. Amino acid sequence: CAISAPSGYTDTQYF.

The CDR3, as DNA: TGTGCCAGCAGCTCCCCCCCCGGGGCAGCCGACTATGGCTACACCTTC. Its protein product is CASSSPPGAADYGYTF. This chain joins TRBV7-9 and TRBJ1-2, with D perhaps TRBD1 (5 bases). V dropped 4 bases and J dropped 3 bases, with 18 bases sitting between them. There are 16 residues in the CDR3. Germline CDR1 reads SEHNR; CDR2 reads FQNEAQ (reference sequence).

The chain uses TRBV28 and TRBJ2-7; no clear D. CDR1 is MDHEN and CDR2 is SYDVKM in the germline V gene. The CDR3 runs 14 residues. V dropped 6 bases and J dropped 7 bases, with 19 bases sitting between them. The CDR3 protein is CASRKAPILPEQYF. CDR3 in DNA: TGTGCCAGCAGGAAGGCCCCGATACTGCCAGAGCAGTACTTC.

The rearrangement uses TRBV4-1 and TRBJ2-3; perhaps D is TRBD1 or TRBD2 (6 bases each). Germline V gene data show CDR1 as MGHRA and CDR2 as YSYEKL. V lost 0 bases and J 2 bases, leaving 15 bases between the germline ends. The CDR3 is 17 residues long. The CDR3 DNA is TGCGCCAGCAGCCAAGAAGCGGGCAGGGGCTCCACAGATACGCAGTATTTT. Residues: CASSQEAGRGSTDTQYF.

CDR3 in amino acids: CASSLVGGWPNTEAFF. CDR3 nucleotides: TGTGCCAGCAGCTTAGTGGGGGGGTGGCCCAACACTGAAGCTTTCTTT. This chain connects TRBV7-2 to TRBJ1-1, with D perhaps TRBD1 (5 bases). Germline-derived CDR1 and CDR2 are SGHTA and FQGNSA. Trimming took 1 base from V and 2 from J, leaving 14 bases between them. This CDR3 is built from 16 residues.

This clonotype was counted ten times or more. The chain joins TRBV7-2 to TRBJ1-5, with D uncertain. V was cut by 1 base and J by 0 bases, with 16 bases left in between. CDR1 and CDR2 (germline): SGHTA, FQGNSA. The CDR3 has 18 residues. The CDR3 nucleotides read TGTGCCAGCAGCTTAGTGGGTTGGACGTCGTATAGCAATCAGCCCCAGCATTTT. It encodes CASSLVGWTSYSNQPQHF.

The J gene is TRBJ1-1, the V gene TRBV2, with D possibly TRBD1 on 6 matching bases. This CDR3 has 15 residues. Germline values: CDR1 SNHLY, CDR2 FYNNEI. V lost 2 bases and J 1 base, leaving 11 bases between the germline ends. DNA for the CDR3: TGTGCCAGCAGTGAACCGGGAGGGGGGAACACTGAAGCTTTCTTT. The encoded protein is CASSEPGGGNTEAFF.

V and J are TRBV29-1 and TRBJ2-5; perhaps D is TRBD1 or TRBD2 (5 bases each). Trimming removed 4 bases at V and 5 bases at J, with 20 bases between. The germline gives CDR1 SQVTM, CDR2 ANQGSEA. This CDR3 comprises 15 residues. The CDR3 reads CSVVGVDRVGETQYF. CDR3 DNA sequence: TGCAGCGTTGTGGGGGTAGATCGGGTTGGGGAGACCCAGTACTTC.

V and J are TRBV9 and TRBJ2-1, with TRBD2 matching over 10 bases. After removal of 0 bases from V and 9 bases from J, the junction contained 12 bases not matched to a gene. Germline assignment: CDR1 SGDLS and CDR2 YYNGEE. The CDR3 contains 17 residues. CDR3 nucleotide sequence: TGTGCCAGCAGCGTAGGGCCCCCGTTAGCGGGGGGCGGTGAGCAGTTCTTC. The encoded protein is CASSVGPPLAGGGEQFF.

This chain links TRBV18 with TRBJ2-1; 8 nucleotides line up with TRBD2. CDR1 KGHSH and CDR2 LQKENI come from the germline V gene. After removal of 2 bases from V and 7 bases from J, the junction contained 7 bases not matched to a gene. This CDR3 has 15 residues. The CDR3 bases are TGTGCCAGCTCACCAACTAGCGGAATGGGTAATGAGCAGTTCTTC. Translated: CASSPTSGMGNEQFF.

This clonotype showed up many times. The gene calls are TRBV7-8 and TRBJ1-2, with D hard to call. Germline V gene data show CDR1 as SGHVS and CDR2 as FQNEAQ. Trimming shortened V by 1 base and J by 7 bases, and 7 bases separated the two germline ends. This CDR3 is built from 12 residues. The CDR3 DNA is TGTGCCAGCAGCTTAGACGGGGTTGGCTACACCTTC. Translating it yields CASSLDGVGYTF.

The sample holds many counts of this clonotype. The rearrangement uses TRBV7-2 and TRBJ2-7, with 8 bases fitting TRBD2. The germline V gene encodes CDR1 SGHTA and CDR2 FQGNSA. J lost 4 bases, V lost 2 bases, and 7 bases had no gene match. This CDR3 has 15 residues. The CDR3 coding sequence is TGTGCCAGCAGCTTAAGAGCGGGGGAGACGTACGAGCAGTACTTC. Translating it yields CASSLRAGETYEQYF.

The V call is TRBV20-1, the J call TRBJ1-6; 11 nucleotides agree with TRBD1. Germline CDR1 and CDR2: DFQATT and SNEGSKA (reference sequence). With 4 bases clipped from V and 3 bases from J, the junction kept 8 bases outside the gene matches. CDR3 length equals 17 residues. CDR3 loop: CSATPGTGGNYNSPLHF. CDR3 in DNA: TGCAGTGCTACGCCCGGGACAGGGGGGAACTATAATTCACCCCTCCACTTT.

The CDR3 DNA is TGTGCCAGCAGCTTGGTGGCAGCGGATGCAGATACGCAGTATTTT. Translation gives CASSLVAADADTQYF. This chain connects TRBV5-8 to TRBJ2-3; weak D call: TRBD2 (5 bases). Trimming took 0 bases from V and 4 from J, leaving 12 bases between them. Germline V gene lookup returns CDR1 SGHTS and CDR2 YDEGEE. There are 15 residues in the CDR3.